This TCR beta chain was sequenced for a study of T cell responses to AZD1222 COVID-19 vaccine. Assay: immunoSEQ multiplex PCR; the TCRdb copy retains only in-frame clones and omits some. The data contain roughly 50,000 clones, 75% to 90% of them seen just once; the ten biggest clones take up approximately 5.3%. The CDR3 covers 17 residues. CDR1 is LGHDT, CDR2 YNNKEL, per germline (reference sequence). The V and J ends lost 1 base and 0 bases respectively, with 16 bases between them. This receptor was identified in an adult who received the AZD1222 COVID-19 vaccine. The sample was peripheral blood, taken 28 days after the second AZD1222 dose. This rearrangement joins TRBV3-1 (or the pseudogene TRBV3-2) to TRBJ2-7, with TRBD1 as a possible D gene (5 bases). CDR3 sequence reads: CASSQAGQGYTSYEQYF. Written as DNA, the CDR3 is TGTGCCAGCAGCCAAGCCGGGCAGGGATATACCTCCTACGAGCAGTACTTC.